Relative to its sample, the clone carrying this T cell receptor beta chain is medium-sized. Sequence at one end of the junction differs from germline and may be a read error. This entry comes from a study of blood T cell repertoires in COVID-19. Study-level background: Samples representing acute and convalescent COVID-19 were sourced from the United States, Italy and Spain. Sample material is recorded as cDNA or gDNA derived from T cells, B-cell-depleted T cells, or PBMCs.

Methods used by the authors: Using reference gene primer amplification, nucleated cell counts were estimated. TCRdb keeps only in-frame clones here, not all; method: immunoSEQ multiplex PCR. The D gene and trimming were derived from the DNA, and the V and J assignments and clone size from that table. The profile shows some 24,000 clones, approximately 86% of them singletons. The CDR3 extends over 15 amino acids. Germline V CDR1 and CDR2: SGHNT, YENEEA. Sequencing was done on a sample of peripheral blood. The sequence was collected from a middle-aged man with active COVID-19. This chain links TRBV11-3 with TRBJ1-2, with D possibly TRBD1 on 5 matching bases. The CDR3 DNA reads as TGTGCCAGCAGCGTAGACAGTTCAGCTAACTATGGCTACACCTTC. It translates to CASSVDSSANYGYTF. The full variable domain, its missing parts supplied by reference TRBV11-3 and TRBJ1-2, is EAGVVQSPRYKIIEKKQPVAFWCNPISGHNTLYWYLQNLGQGPELLIRYENEEAVDDSQLPKDRFSAERLKGVDSTLKIQPAELGDSAVYLCASSVDSSANYGYTFGSGTRLTVV.